What follows describes a single T cell receptor beta chain. The data belong to a study of cytomegalovirus exposure and HLA in healthy donors. CDR1 and CDR2 from the germline V gene are SGHNT and YYREEE (reference sequence). Trimming cost V 2 bases and J 2 bases; bases outside gene matches: 6. This CDR3 has 17 amino acids. Amplification used 60 Vbeta primers and 13 Jbeta primers. Generated by immunoSEQ multiplex PCR, the TCRdb table keeps only in-frame clones and is missing some. The data hold around 150,000 clones, with about 75% observed a single time. This chain uses TRBV5-4 with TRBJ2-5; 13 nucleotides agree with TRBD2. This receptor was obtained from a man aged 18 to 30 in good health and CMV-seronegative. Sequenced sample: PBMCs. The CDR3 here is CASSLKLAGGGQETQYF. The CDR3 coding sequence is TGTGCCAGCAGCTTAAAACTAGCGGGAGGGGGGCAAGAGACCCAGTACTTC.